These 20 T cell receptor beta chains were all obtained from the same sample, sequenced in a study of response to subunit inactivated influenza vaccine. TCRdb re-called the RT-PCR reads through MiXCR, storing one row per CDR3 protein. The sample comprises 500,000 to 600,000 distinct CDR3 sequences, 10% to 15% of which are singletons, and under 15% rests with the top ten. Here the sequenced sample was PBMCs from blood, taken 45 days after vaccination. The receptor set was obtained from a man aged 50-59 years who received an inactivated influenza vaccine.

V and J are TRBV6-2 or TRBV6-3 and TRBJ2-3; the match to TRBD2 covers 7 bases. CDR3 length equals 14 residues. Germline V CDR1 and CDR2: MNHEY, SVGEGT. The V segment lost 6 bases and the J segment 2 bases; nucleotides outside the gene matches: 5. The CDR3 DNA reads as TGTGCCAGCAGCGGGGACTACTACACAGATACGCAGTATTTT. This gives the protein CASSGDYYTDTQYF.

J is TRBJ2-3 and V is TRBV5-6, with D unclear. The CDR3 runs 16 residues. Trimming stripped 1 base from V and 2 bases from J, with 14 bases between. The germline V gene has CDR1 SGHDT and CDR2 YYEEEE. The DNA for the CDR3 is TGTGCCAGCAGCTTGTATGTGGTGGGGTACACAGATACGCAGTATTTT. This sequence encodes CASSLYVVGYTDTQYF.

This clonotype was counted only a few times. The V gene is TRBV12-3 or TRBV12-4, the J gene TRBJ2-2; D gene uncertain. V was clipped by 5 bases and J by 7 bases, with 11 bases between them. The CDR3 totals 13 residues. The chain's CDR3 is CASSTIGSGELFF. The CDR3 DNA reads TGTGCCAGCAGTACGATTGGAAGCGGGGAGCTGTTTTTT.

This clonotype has only a few counts. V and J are TRBV7-8 and TRBJ2-2; 7 positions agree with TRBD1. The CDR3 covers 16 residues. Germline V lookup: CDR1 SGHVS, CDR2 FQNEAQ. V was pared by 5 bases and J by 3 bases, with 9 bases of the junction left unmatched. The CDR3 DNA follows: TGTGCCAGCAGCCCACTCGGGACAGCTTACACCGGGGAGCTGTTTTTT. This translates into CASSPLGTAYTGELFF.

A few counts support this clonotype. The rearrangement uses TRBV7-2 and TRBJ1-5; D ambiguous. The CDR3 extends over 12 amino acids. V lost 1 base and J 6 bases, leaving 4 bases between the germline ends. Germline CDR1 is SGHTA and CDR2 is FQGNSA. CDR3: CASSLGFQPQHF. CDR3 coding DNA: TGTGCCAGCAGCTTAGGATTTCAGCCCCAGCATTTT.

This clonotype was observed a handful of times. The chain employs TRBV27 and TRBJ2-2; D is undetermined. The germline gives CDR1 MNHEY, CDR2 SMNVEV (reference sequence). V lost 7 bases to trimming and J lost 7 bases, with 13 bases between them. The CDR3 has 13 amino acids. CDR3 in DNA: TGTGCCAGCAAGGGCAGTCCCGTCGGGGAGCTGTTTTTT. Protein product: CASKGSPVGELFF.

This chain uses TRBV4-2 with TRBJ1-2; D might be TRBD1 (6 bases). The CDR3 totals 17 residues. Trimming removed 0 bases from V and 7 bases from J, with 21 bases in between. CDR1 is LGHNA and CDR2 is YNFKEQ in the germline V gene. The CDR3 region is CASSQDVQGLLVGGYTF. CDR3 in DNA: TGTGCCAGCAGCCAAGATGTTCAGGGGCTTTTGGTAGGTGGCTACACCTTC.

This clonotype was seen more than once but under ten times. This chain connects TRBV6-2 or TRBV6-3 to TRBJ2-1; D remains ambiguous. The V and J ends lost 4 bases and 5 bases respectively, with 9 bases between them. The CDR3 is made up of 13 amino acids. Germline CDR1 and CDR2: MNHEY and SVGEGT. CDR3 sequence (DNA): TGTGCCAGCAGTTTGTTCTTAAACAATGAGCAGTTCTTC. As protein: CASSLFLNNEQFF.

This clonotype was picked up many times. CDR3 sequence reads: CSVANLAGGRSYNEQFF. The CDR3 nucleotides are TGCAGCGTTGCAAATCTAGCGGGAGGTAGGTCCTACAATGAGCAGTTCTTC. The rearrangement uses TRBV29-1 and TRBJ2-1; 11 positions agree with TRBD2. The CDR3 is made up of 17 amino acids. The germline V gene encodes CDR1 SQVTM and CDR2 ANQGSEA. Germline trimming cut 4 bases from V and 1 base from J; bases unmatched to any gene: 9.

This clonotype was seen more than once but under ten times. In DNA form, the CDR3 reads TGTGCCAGCAGCAGCCCGGGACAGGGAAAACACGAGCAGTACTTC. Its translation is CASSSPGQGKHEQYF. The chain combines TRBV6-2 or TRBV6-3 with TRBJ2-7; 9 bases agree with TRBD1. The CDR3 is made up of 15 amino acids. Trimming at V came to 6 bases and at J to 5 bases, leaving 11 bases not matched to a gene. Germline V gives CDR1 MNHEY, CDR2 SVGEGT.

This clonotype was counted a few times. This chain links TRBV12-3 or TRBV12-4 with TRBJ1-5; unclear D gene. This CDR3 has 14 residues. Trimming left V 2 bases short and J 2 bases short, with 7 bases between. In DNA form, the CDR3 reads TGTGCCAGCAGTTTAACATTCGGCAATCAGCCCCAGCATTTT. Translated, it gives CASSLTFGNQPQHF.

This clonotype was counted between two and nine times. The chain is built from TRBV10-2 and TRBJ1-6, with D maybe TRBD1 (6 bases). Germline V gene data show CDR1 as WSHSY and CDR2 as SAAADI. The ends were cut back, 6 bases at V and 0 bases at J, with 9 bases in the middle. This CDR3 contains 15 residues. The CDR3 sequence is CASRDSSSYNSPLHF. For the CDR3, the DNA is TGCGCCAGCAGGGACAGCAGCTCCTATAATTCACCCCTCCACTTT.

V usage is TRBV4-1 and J usage is TRBJ2-1; 11 bases are shared with TRBD2. Germline CDR1 is MGHRA and CDR2 is YSYEKL. The trim removed 0 bases at V and 4 bases at J, leaving 5 bases unmatched. The CDR3 is made up of 17 amino acids. The CDR3 sequence is CASSQDQIAGGYNEQFF. The CDR3 DNA reads as TGCGCCAGCAGCCAAGACCAAATAGCGGGGGGGTACAATGAGCAGTTCTTC.

The chain joins TRBV28 to TRBJ1-5; 7 bases are a match to TRBD1. The CDR3 length is 15 residues. Losses at the gene ends were 5 bases for V and 2 bases for J; bases not matched to a gene: 6. From germline, CDR1 is MDHEN and CDR2 SYDVKM. CDR3 region: CASSQYRGGNQPQHF. In DNA, the CDR3 is TGTGCCAGCAGTCAATACAGGGGTGGCAATCAGCCCCAGCATTTT.

This clonotype was observed a handful of times. J is TRBJ2-5 and V is TRBV4-1; a possible D gene is TRBD1 (6 bases). The CDR3 contains 16 residues. Germline assignment: CDR1 MGHRA and CDR2 YSYEKL. Trimming stripped 0 bases from V and 5 bases from J, with 16 bases between. CDR3 protein: CASSQDWPGVTETQYF. Here the CDR3 DNA reads TGCGCCAGCAGCCAAGACTGGCCAGGGGTGACGGAGACCCAGTACTTC.

The CDR3 region is CASSLSGSSLQETQYF. The CDR3, as DNA: TGCGCCAGCAGCTTGTCGGGAAGCAGTCTCCAAGAGACCCAGTACTTC. The rearrangement links TRBV5-1 to TRBJ2-5; perhaps TRBD2 as D (5 bases). This CDR3 contains 16 residues. Deletions cut 1 base from V and 1 base from J, with 14 bases between. Per germline, CDR1 SGHRS and CDR2 YFSETQ.

V gene TRBV4-3 combines with J gene TRBJ2-3; the match to TRBD1 covers 12 bases. CDR1 is LGHNA, CDR2 YSLEER, per germline. This CDR3 has 17 residues. V trimming: 4 bases; J trimming: 2 bases; junction bases outside the gene matches: 7. CDR3 amino acids: CASSPGTGGAITDTQYF. In DNA form, the CDR3 reads TGCGCCAGCAGCCCCGGGACAGGGGGCGCGATCACAGATACGCAGTATTTT.

This clonotype was seen a few times. The V gene is TRBV27, the J gene TRBJ2-7; 13 positions match TRBD2. CDR3 length: 16 amino acids. Per germline, CDR1 MNHEY and CDR2 SMNVEV (reference sequence). Losses at the gene ends were 5 bases for V and 5 bases for J; bases not matched to a gene: 9. CDR3 sequence (DNA): TGTGCCAGCAGTCCCCACTGGACTAGCGGGAGCCACGAGCAGTACTTC. As protein: CASSPHWTSGSHEQYF.

As concerns this clonotype: An end of the junction differs from the germline gene, which may be a read error. This rearrangement joins TRBV7-8 to TRBJ2-2; 10 nucleotides align to TRBD1. CDR3 length: 15 amino acids. The germline CDR1 and CDR2 sequences are SGHVS and FQNEAQ. CDR3 protein: CASSRGQGNPGELFF. The CDR3 DNA is TGTGCCAGCAGCAGGGGACAGGGGAACCCCGGGGAGCTGTTTTTT. Full variable domain (outside the CDR3, taken from reference TRBV7-8 and TRBJ2-2): GAGVSQSPRYKVAKRGQDVALRCDPISGHVSLFWYQQALGQGPEFLTYFQNEAQLDKSGLPSDRFFAERPEGSVSTLKIQRTQQEDSAVYLCASSRGQGNPGELFFGEGSRLTVL.

This clonotype has a count of ten or more. The chain joins TRBV28 to TRBJ2-1; the match to TRBD1 covers 7 bases. The germline V gene has CDR1 MDHEN and CDR2 SYDVKM. V lost 1 base to trimming and J lost 3 bases; unmatched junction nucleotides: 3. The CDR3 is made up of 15 amino acids. CDR3: CASSLFRDSYNEQFF. CDR3 nucleotide sequence: TGTGCCAGCAGTTTATTCCGGGACAGCTACAATGAGCAGTTCTTC.